This T cell receptor beta chain was found in a study of T cell responses to AZD1222 COVID-19 vaccine. The CDR3 extends over 13 amino acids. Between the trimmed V and J ends, which lost 4 bases and 3 bases, there was a span of 9 bases. The germline V gene encodes CDR1 MNHEY and CDR2 SVGAGI. Produced via immunoSEQ multiplex PCR; TCRdb's table is partial and in-frame only. The table lists fewer than 35,000 clones, 91% of them singletons. The TCR originated in an adult in good health. The rearrangement links TRBV6-5 to TRBJ2-5; tentative D call: TRBD2 (6 bases). The material was peripheral blood, obtained on day 0 of AZD1222 vaccination. CDR3: CASSSRLEETQYF. The CDR3 nucleotides read TGTGCCAGCAGTTCCCGACTAGAAGAGACCCAGTACTTC.